Sequencing of this T cell receptor (beta chain) was carried out in a study of cytotoxic CD8 clonotypes in ibrutinib-treated CLL. Germline-derived CDR1 and CDR2 are SGHTA and FQGNSA. The junction had 11 bases not matched to a gene; V was cut back by 10 bases and J by 3 bases. This CDR3 contains 15 residues. The data were produced by immunoSEQ multiplex PCR, yet TCRdb's version contains in-frame clones alone and is incomplete. The sample has around 160,000 clones, roughly 77% seen once. The chain links TRBV7-2 to TRBJ2-3, with TRBD2 matching 9 bases. The sequencing used PBMCs, collected after 12 months of ibrutinib treatment. The sequence was obtained from a human donor with chronic lymphocytic leukemia. The CDR3 reads CATTPLGLATDTQYF. The CDR3 coding sequence is TGTGCCACCACGCCCCTCGGACTAGCGACAGATACGCAGTATTTT. The full variable domain, rest sourced from reference TRBV7-2 and TRBJ2-3, is GAGVSQSPSNKVTEKGKDVELRCDPISGHTALYWYRQSLGQGLEFLIYFQGNSAPDKSGLPSDRFSAERTGGSVSTLTIQRTQQEDSAVYLCATTPLGLATDTQYFGPGTRLTVL.